Sequencing of this TCR beta chain was carried out in a study of T cell repertoires in cytomegalovirus infection. As for the study in general: From public TCR beta signatures came an indication of both CMV infection and matching HLA type.

Regarding the study as a whole: Accumulated public TCR beta family frequency recognized individuals carrying CMV together with the relevant HLA. There were HLA-C-restricted CMV-specific TCR beta clonotypes dominating the ex vivo response.

The CDR3 runs to 15 residues. Trimming shortened V by 3 bases and J by 1 base, and 10 bases separated the two germline ends. TCRdb ran MiXCR on the reads and lists one entry per CDR3 protein. The table lists 200,000 to 300,000 distinct CDR3 sequences, roughly an eighth of them singletons, with around 8.1% in the top ten. This clonotype was counted many times. What it binds is unknown. The TCR originated in a human donor in good health (CMV status not recorded). Some clones in this sample may be carry-over from other donors' samples. The sequencing sample was made of PBMCs. V gene TRBV12-3 or TRBV12-4 combines with J gene TRBJ1-5; no clear D gene. Written as DNA, the CDR3 is TGTGCCAGCAGTTTTGATGGCAGGAGCAATCAGCCCCAGCATTTT. Amino acids: CASSFDGRSNQPQHF.